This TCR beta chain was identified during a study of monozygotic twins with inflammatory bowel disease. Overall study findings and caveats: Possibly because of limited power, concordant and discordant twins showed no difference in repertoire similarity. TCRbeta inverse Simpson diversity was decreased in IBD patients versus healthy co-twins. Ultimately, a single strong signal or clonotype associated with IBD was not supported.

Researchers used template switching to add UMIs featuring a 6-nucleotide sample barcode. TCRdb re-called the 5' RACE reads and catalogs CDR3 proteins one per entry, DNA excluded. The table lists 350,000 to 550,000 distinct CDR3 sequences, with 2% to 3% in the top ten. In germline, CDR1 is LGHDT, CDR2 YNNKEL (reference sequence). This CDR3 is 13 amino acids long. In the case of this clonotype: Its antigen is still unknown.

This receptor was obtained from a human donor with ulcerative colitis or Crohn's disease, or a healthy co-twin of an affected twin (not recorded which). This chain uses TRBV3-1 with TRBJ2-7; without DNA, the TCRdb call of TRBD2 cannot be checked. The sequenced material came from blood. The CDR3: CASSPSGLYEQYF.